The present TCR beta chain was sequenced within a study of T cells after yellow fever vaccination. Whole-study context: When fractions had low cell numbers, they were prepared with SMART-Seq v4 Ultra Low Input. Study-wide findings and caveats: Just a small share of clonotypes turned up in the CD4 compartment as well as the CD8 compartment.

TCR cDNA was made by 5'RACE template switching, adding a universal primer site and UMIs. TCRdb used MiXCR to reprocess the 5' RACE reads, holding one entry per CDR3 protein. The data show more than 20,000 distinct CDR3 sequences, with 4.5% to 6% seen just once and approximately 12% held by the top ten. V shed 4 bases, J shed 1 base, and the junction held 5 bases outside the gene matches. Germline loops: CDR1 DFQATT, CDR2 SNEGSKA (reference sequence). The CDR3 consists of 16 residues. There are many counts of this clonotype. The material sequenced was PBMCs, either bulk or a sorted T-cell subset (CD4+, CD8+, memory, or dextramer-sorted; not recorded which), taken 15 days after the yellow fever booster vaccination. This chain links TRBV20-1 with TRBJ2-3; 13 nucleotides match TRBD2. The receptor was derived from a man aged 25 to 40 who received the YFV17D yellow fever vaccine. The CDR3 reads CSATGLAGEGTDTQYF. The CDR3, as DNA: TGCAGTGCTACCGGACTAGCGGGAGAGGGCACAGATACGCAGTATTTT.